The 5 T cell receptor beta chains below all came from one sample that was sequenced in a study of T-cell reconstitution after alpha-beta-depleted transplantation in children. Unique molecular identifiers featured in how the TCRbeta library was prepared. One entry per CDR3 protein results from TCRdb running MiXCR on the PCR reads. This table has a few hundred thousand distinct CDR3 sequences, 15% to 20% appearing once. This material consisted of PBMCs, mostly from graft donor cells, taken 360 days after TCRalphabeta/CD19-depleted stem cell transplant. These receptors were obtained from a boy under two years old who had a stem cell transplant for Wiskott-Aldrich syndrome, so the T cells may come from the graft donor.

In this sample, this clonotype turned up once. The genes are TRBV12-5 and TRBJ2-7; either TRBD1 or TRBD2 may fit D (5 bases each). The CDR3 covers 17 residues. Trimming shortened V by 6 bases and J by 0 bases, and 21 bases separated the two germline ends. Germline V gene sequence: CDR1 LGHNT, CDR2 FRNRAP. The CDR3 region has the DNA TGTGCTAGTGGAACGGTAGTCGGGGCCTCCAGCTCCTACGAGCAGTACTTC. It encodes CASGTVVGASSSYEQYF.

The V and J genes are TRBV7-9 and TRBJ2-1; D is unresolved. This CDR3 is built from 15 residues. Germline V lookup: CDR1 SEHNR, CDR2 FQNEAQ (reference sequence). The V end lost 5 bases, the J end lost 4 bases, and 15 bases lay between the germline ends. CDR3 in DNA: TGTGCCAGCAGCCCGGAGCTTCCCTCTTACAATGAGCAGTTCTTC. This sequence encodes CASSPELPSYNEQFF.

This clonotype was seen a handful of times. This chain links TRBV13 with TRBJ2-1; D might be TRBD2 (6 bases). The CDR3 length is 14 residues. Trimming stripped 5 bases from V and 8 bases from J, with 16 bases between. The germline V gene has CDR1 PRHDT and CDR2 FYEKMQ (reference sequence). DNA of the CDR3: TGTGCCAGCAGCATGACCGGGACTCACTATGAGCAGTTCTTC. Translating gives CASSMTGTHYEQFF.

In its sample, this clonotype was seen a few times. The chain's CDR3 is CASSLSGLRQETQYF. The DNA for the CDR3 is TGTGCCAGCAGTCTGTCGGGACTCCGCCAAGAGACCCAGTACTTC. V is TRBV27 and J is TRBJ2-5; D is perhaps TRBD2 (6 bases). V lost 5 bases to trimming and J lost 1 base, with 14 bases between them. Germline-derived CDR1 and CDR2 are MNHEY and SMNVEV (reference sequence). The CDR3 contains 15 residues.

The rearrangement uses TRBV12-3 or TRBV12-4 and TRBJ2-5; 11 positions match TRBD2. The CDR3 length is 14 residues. Unmatched junction bases numbered 2, after V lost 6 bases and J lost 2 bases. The CDR3: CASRIAGGQETQYF. CDR3 sequence (DNA): TGTGCCAGCAGAATAGCGGGAGGGCAAGAGACCCAGTACTTC.